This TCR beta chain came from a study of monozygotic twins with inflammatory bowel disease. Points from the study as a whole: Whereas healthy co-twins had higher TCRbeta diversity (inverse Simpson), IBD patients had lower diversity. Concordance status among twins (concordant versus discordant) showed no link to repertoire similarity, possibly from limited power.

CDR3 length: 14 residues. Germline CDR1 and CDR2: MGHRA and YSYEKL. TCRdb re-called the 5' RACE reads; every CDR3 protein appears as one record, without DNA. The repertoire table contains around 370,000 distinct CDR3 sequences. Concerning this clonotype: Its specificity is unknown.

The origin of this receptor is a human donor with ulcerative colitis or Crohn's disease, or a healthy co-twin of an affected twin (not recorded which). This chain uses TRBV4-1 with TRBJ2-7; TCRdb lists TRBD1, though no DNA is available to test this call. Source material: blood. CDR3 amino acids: CASSQGDRTGEQYF.